The entry below gives a single T cell receptor beta chain sequence along with its context. This specimen comes from a study of blood T cell repertoires in COVID-19. Study overall: Researchers got acute and convalescent COVID-19 samples from the United States, Italy and Spain.

As originally analysed: From reference gene primer amplification, estimates of nucleated cell counts were derived. Repertoires were generated with immunoSEQ multiplex PCR, while TCRdb's copy carries only in-frame clones and drops some. The D gene and trimming were derived from the DNA, and the V and J assignments and clone size from that table. This table has about 410,000 clones, 86% appearing once. This TCR came from a woman aged 25 to 39 with active or convalescent COVID-19. Material: peripheral blood.

The CDR3 reads CASSQSWEFLNTEAFF. In nucleotides, the CDR3 is TGTGCCAGCAGCCAATCTTGGGAGTTCTTAAACACTGAAGCTTTCTTT. The chain combines TRBV16 with TRBJ1-1; D unclear. CDR1 is KGHSY and CDR2 is FQNENV in the germline V gene. Trimming stripped 0 bases from V and 2 bases from J, with 13 bases between. This CDR3 has 16 residues.